The 31 T cell receptor beta chains below come from one sample, sequenced in a study of blood T cell repertoires in COVID-19. Clones were read by immunoSEQ multiplex PCR, and TCRdb kept only the in-frame ones, dropping some. The table shows about 75,000 clones, with around 84% occurring only once. The sample taken for sequencing was peripheral blood. These receptors came from a woman aged 50 to 60 with acute or convalescent COVID-19.

The chain joins TRBV6-6 to TRBJ2-7; D remains ambiguous. V was clipped by 4 bases and J by 0 bases, with 13 bases between them. This CDR3 comprises 15 residues. CDR1 is MNHNY and CDR2 is SVGAGI in the germline V gene (reference sequence). Written as DNA, the CDR3 is TGTGCCAGCAGTTCTCCTACTCTTCGCTCCTACGAGCAGTACTTC. This gives the protein CASSSPTLRSYEQYF.

CDR3 protein: CASSPGQLGTEAFF. In nucleotides, the CDR3 is TGTGCCAGCAGCCCGGGACAGCTGGGGACTGAAGCTTTCTTT. The chain couples TRBV7-9 to TRBJ1-1; 7 bases fit TRBD1. The germline CDR1 and CDR2 sequences are SEHNR and FQNEAQ (reference sequence). V lost 5 bases to trimming and J lost 5 bases; unmatched junction nucleotides: 8. The CDR3 is made up of 14 amino acids.

The chain links TRBV10-1 to TRBJ2-4; D unclear. This CDR3 is 13 amino acids long. CDR1 and CDR2 from the germline V gene are WNHNN and SYGVQD (reference sequence). V lost 6 bases and J 6 bases, leaving 12 bases between the germline ends. Here the CDR3 reads CASSLLERNIQYF. CDR3 sequence (DNA): TGCGCCAGCAGCCTCTTAGAAAGAAACATTCAGTACTTC.

This sequence joins TRBV15 and TRBJ2-7; D uncertain. This CDR3 contains 14 residues. Germline V gene lookup returns CDR1 LNHNV and CDR2 YYDKDF (reference sequence). Deletions cut 0 bases from V and 2 bases from J, with 8 bases between. The CDR3, as DNA: TGTGCCACCAGCAGAGACCAGATTACCTACGAGCAGTACTTC. Protein: CATSRDQITYEQYF. Drawing the rest from reference TRBV15 and TRBJ2-7, the complete variable domain is DAMVIQNPRYQVTQFGKPVTLSCSQTLNHNVMYWYQQKSSQAPKLLFHYYDKDFNNEADTPDNFQSRRPNTSFCFLDIRSPGLGDTAMYLCATSRDQITYEQYFGPGTRLTVT.

The V and J genes are TRBV27 and TRBJ1-4; 9 bases line up with TRBD1. Germline CDR1 is MNHEY and CDR2 is SMNVEV (reference sequence). The V gene end was trimmed by 4 bases and the J gene end by 5 bases; junction bases not matched to a gene: 5. This CDR3 spans 15 amino acids. CDR3 nucleotides: TGTGCCAGCAGTTCGTCCGGGACAGGGAATGAAAAACTGTTTTTT. Its translation: CASSSSGTGNEKLFF.

The rearrangement uses TRBV18 and TRBJ2-7, with TRBD1 matching over 9 bases. Per the germline V gene, CDR1 is KGHSH and CDR2 is LQKENI. Unmatched junction bases numbered 8, after V lost 4 bases and J lost 13 bases. The CDR3 covers 12 residues. CDR3 in amino acids: CASSLRDRELYF. CDR3 coding DNA: TGTGCCAGCTCACTCCGGGACAGGGAGTTATACTTC.

The chain carries TRBV3-1 (or the pseudogene TRBV3-2) and TRBJ1-2; D might be TRBD1 (5 bases). Germline lookup yields CDR1 LGHDT and CDR2 YNNKEL (reference sequence). This CDR3 comprises 17 residues. Trimming cost V 6 bases and J 0 bases, with 20 bases left between them. The CDR3 DNA is TGTGCCAGCAGTATGGCGAGGCAGGGCATGGCTAACTATGGCTACACCTTC. Its protein is CASSMARQGMANYGYTF.

This clone was recorded only once. CDR3 DNA sequence: TGTGCCTGGAGTTTACAGGGGAACACTGAAGCTTTCTTT. This encodes CAWSLQGNTEAFF. The chain has TRBV30 and TRBJ1-1, with a tentative D call TRBD1 (6 bases). Germline-derived CDR1 and CDR2 are GTSNPN and SVGIG (reference sequence). Deletions cut 2 bases from V and 1 base from J, with 8 bases between. This CDR3 contains 13 residues. Variable domain in full (rest from reference TRBV30 and TRBJ1-1): SQTIHQWPATLVQPVGSPLSLECTVEGTSNPNLYWYRQAAGRGLQLLFYSVGIGQISSEVPQNLSASRPQDRQFILSSKKLLLSDSGFYLCAWSLQGNTEAFFGQGTRLTVV.

The chain recombines TRBV7-9 with TRBJ2-3, with 7 nucleotides matching TRBD1. V gave up 1 base and J gave up 1 base; unmatched junction bases: 2. Germline CDR1 SEHNR, CDR2 FQNEAQ (reference sequence). The CDR3 spans 15 residues. The CDR3 coding sequence is TGTGCCAGCAGCTTAGTTGGGACAGGCACAGATACGCAGTATTTT. Its translation: CASSLVGTGTDTQYF.

There are a few counts of this clone. This chain links TRBV28 with TRBJ1-1, with D perhaps TRBD1 (5 bases). This CDR3 has 14 residues. V was shortened by 3 bases and J by 1 base, with 9 bases between the two germline ends. The germline CDR1 and CDR2 sequences are MDHEN and SYDVKM. The CDR3 DNA reads as TGTGCCAGCAGTTTGGGGCAGAGGAACACTGAAGCTTTCTTT. Its translation is CASSLGQRNTEAFF.

The V and J genes are TRBV30 and TRBJ1-4; possible D gene TRBD1, 6 bases. V gave up 5 bases and J gave up 6 bases, with 10 bases separating them. This CDR3 has 12 residues. Looked up from germline, CDR1 is GTSNPN and CDR2 is SVGIG (reference sequence). CDR3 nucleotide sequence: TGTGCCTGGGGACAGACACATGAAAAACTGTTTTTT. Translating gives CAWGQTHEKLFF.

This chain links TRBV7-6 with TRBJ2-4; 9 bases map to TRBD2. V shed 1 base and J 0 bases; nucleotides not matched to a gene: 7. The germline V gene encodes CDR1 SGHVS and CDR2 FNYEAQ. The CDR3 has 18 amino acids. The CDR3 region has the DNA TGTGCCAGCAGCTTAGGGGGTAGCGGGGGAGTAGCCAAAAACATTCAGTACTTC. It specifies CASSLGGSGGVAKNIQYF.

Only a few counts were recorded for this clone. This chain links TRBV28 with TRBJ1-1; the D gene is possibly TRBD1 (5 bases). The germline V gene has CDR1 MDHEN and CDR2 SYDVKM. V dropped 8 bases and J dropped 0 bases, with 13 bases sitting between them. The CDR3 is made up of 14 amino acids. The CDR3 loop reads CASWIRGLNTEAFF. CDR3 nucleotide sequence: TGTGCCAGCTGGATCCGGGGGTTGAACACTGAAGCTTTCTTT.

V is TRBV7-9 and J is TRBJ2-3, with 7 bases lining up with TRBD2. Germline lookup yields CDR1 SEHNR and CDR2 FQNEAQ (reference sequence). The length of the CDR3 is 16 residues. V was pared by 2 bases and J by 3 bases, with 8 bases of the junction left unmatched. In DNA form, the CDR3 reads TGTGCCAGCAGCTTATCCCGAGGGAGGGAGACAGATACGCAGTATTTT. Its translation: CASSLSRGRETDTQYF.

The chain recombines TRBV11-2 with TRBJ1-3, with 7 bases fitting TRBD1. The CDR3 has 14 amino acids. Germline CDR1 SGHAT, CDR2 FQNNGV. V lost 1 base and J lost 5; bases outside the gene matches: 2. CDR3 sequence reads: CASSLVGQRNTIYF. CDR3 in DNA: TGTGCCAGCAGCTTAGTGGGACAGCGAAACACCATATATTTT.

The V call is TRBV9, the J call TRBJ1-2, with a weak D call TRBD1 (5 bases). Germline V gene lookup returns CDR1 SGDLS and CDR2 YYNGEE. The CDR3 runs 14 residues. V shed 0 bases and J shed 8 bases, with 14 bases lying between them. As DNA, the CDR3 is TGTGCCAGCAGCGTAGAGCCCCAGGGCGGAGGCTACACCTTC. Protein product: CASSVEPQGGGYTF.

The chain uses TRBV5-1 and TRBJ2-1; the D gene is possibly TRBD2 (6 bases). V lost 5 bases to trimming and J lost 3 bases, with 12 bases between them. Germline CDR1 is SGHRS and CDR2 is YFSETQ. CDR3 size: 14 residues. CDR3 loop: CASSRGYFYNEQFF. DNA for the CDR3: TGCGCCAGCAGTCGGGGGTACTTCTACAATGAGCAGTTCTTC.

In its sample, this clone was seen a few times. The chain joins TRBV28 to TRBJ2-1, with TRBD2 as a possible D gene (6 bases). There are 16 residues in the CDR3. Germline assignment: CDR1 MDHEN and CDR2 SYDVKM. Trimming removed 3 bases from V and 4 bases from J, with 16 bases in between. Written as DNA, the CDR3 is TGTGCCAGCAGTTTTTATAGGGGCGCGGGGTACAATGAGCAGTTCTTC. Encoded protein: CASSFYRGAGYNEQFF.

The chain employs TRBV21-1 and TRBJ2-5; TRBD1 reflects the table's D call only, with no check against the DNA. TRBV21-1 is termed a pseudogene. This CDR3 region has 15 residues. The CDR3 protein is CASSKITGGKETQYF. In nucleotides, the CDR3 is TGTGCCAGCAGCAAAATTACAGGGGGCAAAGAGACCCAGTACTTC.

This rearrangement joins TRBV6-2 or TRBV6-3 to TRBJ1-5; D unclear. This CDR3 spans 15 amino acids. Trimming took 1 base from V and 5 from J, leaving 12 bases between them. CDR1 MNHEY and CDR2 SVGEGT come from the germline V gene. The CDR3 spells CASSYYHLGDQPQHF. In nucleotides, the CDR3 is TGTGCCAGCAGTTACTACCATCTTGGAGATCAGCCCCAGCATTTT.

This sequence joins TRBV9 and TRBJ2-7; the D gene is possibly TRBD2 (7 bases). The CDR3 covers 16 residues. V lost 4 bases and J lost 5, with 22 bases in between. Germline loops: CDR1 SGDLS, CDR2 YYNGEE. For the CDR3, the DNA is TGTGCCAGCAGCCCGCAGGGGAGGGCGGGAGACAACGAGCAGTACTTC. This encodes CASSPQGRAGDNEQYF.

The V call is TRBV25-1, the J call TRBJ2-3; 8 bases line up with TRBD2. Trimming at V came to 3 bases and at J to 0 bases, leaving 8 bases not matched to a gene. The germline gives CDR1 MGHDK, CDR2 SYGVNS. This CDR3 comprises 17 residues. The CDR3, as DNA: TGTGCCAGCAGTGATCAATACGGGGGGGTGAGCACAGATACGCAGTATTTT. Residues: CASSDQYGGVSTDTQYF.

The CDR3 reads CSATQGETQYF. CDR3 nucleotides: TGCAGTGCTACTCAGGGAGAGACCCAGTACTTC. The chain links TRBV20-1 to TRBJ2-5, with D tentatively TRBD1 (5 bases). The CDR3 consists of 11 residues. V lost 4 bases, J lost 4 bases, and 7 bases lay in between. Germline V gives CDR1 DFQATT, CDR2 SNEGSKA (reference sequence).

V is TRBV5-1 and J is TRBJ2-6; D is ambiguous. Per germline, CDR1 SGHRS and CDR2 YFSETQ. There are 13 residues in the CDR3. The V gene lost 6 bases and the J gene lost 2 bases, with 6 bases spanning the gap. The chain's CDR3 is CASTQTGANVLTF. In DNA, the CDR3 is TGCGCCAGCACCCAAACTGGGGCCAACGTCCTGACTTTC. Full variable domain (rest looked up from reference TRBV5-1 and TRBJ2-6): KAGVTQTPRYLIKTRGQQVTLSCSPISGHRSVSWYQQTPGQGLQFLFEYFSETQRNKGNFPGRFSGRQFSNSRSEMNVSTLELGDSALYLCASTQTGANVLTFGAGSRLTVL.

The rearrangement joins TRBV6-1 to TRBJ1-6; 8 bases line up with TRBD1. This CDR3 has 15 residues. Trimming took 1 base from V and 6 from J; bases not matched to a gene: 2. Germline V gene data show CDR1 as MNHNS and CDR2 as SASEGT. The CDR3 spells CASSEVDRGNSPLHF. The CDR3 DNA sequence: TGTGCCAGCAGTGAAGTCGACAGGGGTAATTCACCCCTCCACTTT.

The chain joins TRBV2 to TRBJ1-6, with unresolved D. The length of the CDR3 is 15 residues. The V end lost 4 bases, the J end lost 4 bases, and 11 bases lay between the germline ends. The V gene's germline CDR1 is SNHLY and CDR2 FYNNEI. DNA of the CDR3: TGTGCCAGCAGTGTTACGGCGGATTATAATTCACCCCTCCACTTT. Amino acids: CASSVTADYNSPLHF.

CDR3 residues: CASSIGSGQGIDEQFF. Written as DNA, the CDR3 is TGTGCCAGTAGTATAGGGTCGGGACAGGGGATCGATGAGCAGTTCTTC. V usage is TRBV19 and J usage is TRBJ2-1, with 10 nucleotides matching TRBD1. V trimming: 1 base; J trimming: 8 bases; junction bases outside the gene matches: 8. Germline CDR1 is LNHDA and CDR2 is SQIVND (reference sequence). CDR3 size: 16 residues.

This chain uses TRBV7-3 with TRBJ2-3, with TRBD1 as a possible D gene (6 bases). The CDR3 loop spans 13 amino acids. Looked up from germline, CDR1 is SGHTA and CDR2 is FQGTGA. The V end was cut by 5 bases, the J end by 7 bases, with 13 bases between. The chain's CDR3 is CASSPSGTNTQYF. In DNA, the CDR3 is TGTGCCAGCAGCCCCTCCGGGACAAATACGCAGTATTTT.

This clone was counted a few times. This chain's CDR3 is CASSVGESGEQYF. As DNA, the CDR3 is TGTGCCAGCAGCGTTGGCGAGTCGGGCGAGCAGTACTTC. The chain couples TRBV5-4 to TRBJ2-7; D remains ambiguous. Between the trimmed V and J ends, which lost 4 bases and 6 bases, there was a span of 14 bases. The germline V gene has CDR1 SGHNT and CDR2 YYREEE (reference sequence). This CDR3 is 13 amino acids long.

This chain connects TRBV20-1 to TRBJ2-5; the match to TRBD1 covers 8 bases. In germline, CDR1 is DFQATT, CDR2 SNEGSKA (reference sequence). This CDR3 is 15 amino acids long. Trimming cost V 3 bases and J 5 bases; bases outside gene matches: 11. CDR3 sequence reads: CSASMGTGGGETQYF. In DNA form, the CDR3 reads TGCAGTGCTAGTATGGGGACAGGCGGAGGGGAGACCCAGTACTTC.

The V and J genes are TRBV7-9 and TRBJ2-2, with D possibly matching TRBD1 (6 bases). The V gene's germline CDR1 is SEHNR and CDR2 FQNEAQ (reference sequence). The CDR3 loop spans 15 amino acids. Trimming pared 6 bases from V and 1 base from J, leaving 12 bases between. The CDR3 coding sequence is TGTGCCAGCAGATTTGACAGGCTGAACACCGGGGAGCTGTTTTTT. Protein: CASRFDRLNTGELFF.